The 2 T cell receptor beta chains reported below all come from one sample, sequenced in a study of radiotherapy plus CTLA-4 blockade in lung cancer (dated by TCRdb to the late 2010s). Library generation was performed with the immunoSEQ multiplex PCR assay. Imported from immuneACCESS, the table was reduced by TCRdb to in-frame sequences with V and J called. These copies leave out some clones; in studies compared against another copy, an unresolved V gene accounts for under half, and the cause of the remainder is not known. In all, the sample holds roughly 93,000 clones, and 75% to 90% of those were seen once. Around 3.5% of the sample is held by the ten biggest clonotypes. This material consisted of peripheral blood, taken from a patient treated with radiotherapy plus ipilimumab. The source of these receptors is a human donor with non-small cell lung cancer who had a partial response to radiotherapy plus ipilimumab.

The chain combines TRBV5-1 with TRBJ2-3; the match to TRBD2 covers 8 bases. In germline, CDR1 is SGHRS, CDR2 YFSETQ. This CDR3 spans 15 amino acids. V gave up 5 bases and J gave up 0 bases; unmatched junction bases: 5. The CDR3 region has the DNA TGCGCCAGCAGGGTTGGCGGGAGGAGCACAGATACGCAGTATTTT. Protein: CASRVGGRSTDTQYF. The variable domain in full, with the rest retrieved from reference TRBV5-1 and TRBJ2-3, is KAGVTQTPRYLIKTRGQQVTLSCSPISGHRSVSWYQQTPGQGLQFLFEYFSETQRNKGNFPGRFSGRQFSNSRSEMNVSTLELGDSALYLCASRVGGRSTDTQYFGPGTRLTVL.

The chain is built from TRBV29-1 and TRBJ2-7; tentatively, D is TRBD1 (6 bases). This CDR3 is 14 amino acids long. Per the germline V gene, CDR1 is SQVTM and CDR2 is ANQGSEA. The V end lost 4 bases, the J end lost 5 bases, and 18 bases lay between the germline ends. CDR3 in DNA: TGCAGCGTTGCCTCCGGGACAACAGGAGACGAGCAGTACTTC. Translated, it gives CSVASGTTGDEQYF.